This TCR beta chain was sequenced during a study of multiple sclerosis patients with progressive multifocal leukoencephalopathy. The table came from immunoSEQ multiplex PCR; TCRdb's copy has only in-frame clones and leaves some out. The sample carries tens of thousands of clones, more than 70% recorded once. The time point: time of PML onset. At PML onset, T3 blood samples were taken. Here the sequenced sample was PBMCs, taken from a patient treated with natalizumab. The TCR originated in a woman in her twenties or thirties with progressive multifocal leukoencephalopathy.

Here the CDR3 reads CASSLGQNYEQYF. The CDR3 nucleotides are TGCGCCAGCAGCTTAGGACAGAACTACGAGCAGTACTTC. The gene calls are TRBV5-1 and TRBJ2-7, with D tentatively TRBD1 (6 bases). This CDR3 spans 13 amino acids. The V end was cut by 2 bases, the J end by 3 bases, with 9 bases between. Germline CDR1 reads SGHRS; CDR2 reads YFSETQ.